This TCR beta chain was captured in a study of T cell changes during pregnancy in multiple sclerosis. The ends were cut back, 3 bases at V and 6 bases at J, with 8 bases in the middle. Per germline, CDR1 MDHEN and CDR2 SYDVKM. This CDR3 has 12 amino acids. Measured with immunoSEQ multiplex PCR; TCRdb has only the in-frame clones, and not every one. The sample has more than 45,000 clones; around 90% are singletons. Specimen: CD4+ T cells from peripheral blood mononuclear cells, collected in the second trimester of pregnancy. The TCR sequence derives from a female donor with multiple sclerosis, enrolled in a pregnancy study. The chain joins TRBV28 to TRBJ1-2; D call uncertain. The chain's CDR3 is CASSFGVDGYTF. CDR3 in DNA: TGTGCCAGCAGTTTCGGGGTAGATGGCTACACCTTC.